This T cell receptor beta chain emerged from a study of patients and donors after allogeneic stem cell transplantation. TCRdb reprocessed the RT-PCR reads with MiXCR, giving one entry per CDR3 protein. The table records 410,000 or so distinct CDR3 sequences, 16% of them present only once. This CDR3 has 13 amino acids. V lost 11 bases and J lost 0, with 11 bases in between. The germline V gene encodes CDR1 MNHNS and CDR2 SASEGT. The specimen was blood, either unsorted or a sorted T cell fraction (not recorded which). The source of this sequence is a human donor who was either an allogeneic HSCT recipient or a stem cell or donor lymphocyte infusion donor (not recorded which). It is not recorded whose cells these are; they may come from a transplant donor. V gene TRBV6-1 combines with J gene TRBJ2-4; D is ambiguous. DNA for the CDR3: TGTGCCGTCCGTGGTTTAGCCAAAAACATTCAGTACTTC. This encodes CAVRGLAKNIQYF.